The clone carrying this T cell receptor beta chain was observed a handful of times. This entry comes from a study of spatial heterogeneity in lung cancer. Germline V gives CDR1 MDHEN, CDR2 SYDVKM. The CDR3 sequence is 12 residues long. The V and J ends lost 9 bases and 11 bases, in that order; junction bases with no gene match: 8. Indicated time point: sample taken at primary tumor resection. Extraction of whole RNA from tumor, nontumor lung or frozen PBMC preceded unsorted sequencing. Carried by each TCR cDNA molecule was a unique molecular identifier. One entry per CDR3 protein results from TCRdb running MiXCR on the 5' RACE reads. This repertoire shows under 100,000 distinct CDR3 sequences, approximately 8.5% found once; its top ten account for 6.9%.

The TCR sequence derives from a male donor with early-stage non-small cell lung cancer. The source material was PBMCs, sampled at surgery. The gene calls are TRBV28 and TRBJ2-1, with 9 bases identical to TRBD2. The CDR3 reads CASVGREGKQFF. CDR3 nucleotide sequence: TGTGCCAGTGTGGGGCGGGAGGGTAAGCAGTTCTTC.